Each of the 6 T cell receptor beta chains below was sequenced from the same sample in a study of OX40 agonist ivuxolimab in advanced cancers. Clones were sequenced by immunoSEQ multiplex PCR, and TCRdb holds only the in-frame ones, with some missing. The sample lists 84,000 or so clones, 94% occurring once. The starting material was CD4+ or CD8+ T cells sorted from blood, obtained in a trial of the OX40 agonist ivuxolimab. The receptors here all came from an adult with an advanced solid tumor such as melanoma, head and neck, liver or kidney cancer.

The CDR3, as DNA: TGTGCCAGCAGCTTGGTCGGGGGAATAGCCTACGAGCAGTACTTC. Protein sequence: CASSLVGGIAYEQYF. The chain couples TRBV5-8 to TRBJ2-7, with a weak D call TRBD2 (6 bases). V lost 0 bases, J lost 2 bases, and 12 bases lay in between. CDR1 is SGHTS, CDR2 YDEGEE, per germline. The length of the CDR3 is 15 residues.

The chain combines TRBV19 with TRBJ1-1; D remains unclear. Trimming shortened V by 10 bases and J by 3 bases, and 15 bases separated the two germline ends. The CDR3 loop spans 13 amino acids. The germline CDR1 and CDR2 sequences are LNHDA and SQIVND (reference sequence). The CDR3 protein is CATRHLRDTEAFF. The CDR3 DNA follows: TGTGCCACCCGCCACCTTAGGGACACTGAAGCTTTCTTT. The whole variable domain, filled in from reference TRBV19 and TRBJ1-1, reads DGGITQSPKYLFRKEGQNVTLSCEQNLNHDAMYWYRQDPGQGLRLIYYSQIVNDFQKGDIAEGYSVSREKKESFPLTVTSAQKNPTAFYLCATRHLRDTEAFFGQGTRLTVV.

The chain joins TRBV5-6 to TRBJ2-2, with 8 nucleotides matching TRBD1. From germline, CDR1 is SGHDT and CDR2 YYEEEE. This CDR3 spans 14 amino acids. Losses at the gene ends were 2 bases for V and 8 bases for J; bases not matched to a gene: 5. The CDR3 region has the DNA TGTGCCAGCAGCTTTACGACAGGGGAGGGGGAGCTGTTTTTT. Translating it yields CASSFTTGEGELFF.

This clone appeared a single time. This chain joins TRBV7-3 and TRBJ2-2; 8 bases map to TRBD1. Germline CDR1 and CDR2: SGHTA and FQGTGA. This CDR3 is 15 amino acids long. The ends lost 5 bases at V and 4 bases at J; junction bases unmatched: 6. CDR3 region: CASSEPDRVTGELFF. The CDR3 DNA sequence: TGTGCCAGCAGCGAACCGGACAGGGTCACCGGGGAGCTGTTTTTT.

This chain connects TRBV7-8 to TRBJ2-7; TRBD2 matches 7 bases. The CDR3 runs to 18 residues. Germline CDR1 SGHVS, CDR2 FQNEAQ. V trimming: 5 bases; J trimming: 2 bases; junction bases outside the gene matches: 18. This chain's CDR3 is CASSRHSTLAGIPYEQYF. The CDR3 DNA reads TGTGCCAGCAGCCGCCATTCGACGTTAGCGGGCATTCCCTACGAGCAGTACTTC.

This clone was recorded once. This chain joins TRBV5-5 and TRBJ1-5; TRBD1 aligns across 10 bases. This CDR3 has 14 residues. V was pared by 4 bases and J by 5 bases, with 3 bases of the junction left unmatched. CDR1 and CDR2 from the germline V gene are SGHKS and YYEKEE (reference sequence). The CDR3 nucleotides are TGTGCCAGCAGCCGGACAGGGGGTGATCAGCCCCAGCATTTT. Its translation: CASSRTGGDQPQHF.